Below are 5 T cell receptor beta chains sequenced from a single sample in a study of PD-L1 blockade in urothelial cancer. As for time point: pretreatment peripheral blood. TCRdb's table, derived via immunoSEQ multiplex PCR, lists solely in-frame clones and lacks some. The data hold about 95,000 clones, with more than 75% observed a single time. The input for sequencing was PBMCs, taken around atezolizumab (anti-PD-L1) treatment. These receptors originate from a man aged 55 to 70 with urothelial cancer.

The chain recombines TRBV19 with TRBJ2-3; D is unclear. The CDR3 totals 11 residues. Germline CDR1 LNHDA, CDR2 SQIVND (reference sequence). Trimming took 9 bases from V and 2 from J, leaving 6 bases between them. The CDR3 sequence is CASRVTDTQYF. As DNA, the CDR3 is TGTGCCAGCCGGGTCACAGATACGCAGTATTTT.

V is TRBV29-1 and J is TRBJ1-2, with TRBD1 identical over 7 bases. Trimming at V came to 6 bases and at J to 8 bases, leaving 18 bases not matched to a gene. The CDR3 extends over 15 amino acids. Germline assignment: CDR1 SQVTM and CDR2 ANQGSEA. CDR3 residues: CSVWGTDVLGVGYTF. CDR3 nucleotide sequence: TGCAGCGTGTGGGGGACAGACGTTCTAGGGGTCGGCTACACCTTC.

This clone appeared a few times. This CDR3 reads CASSLGPGEQYF. CDR3 nucleotides: TGTGCCAGCAGCTTGGGGCCTGGTGAGCAGTACTTC. The chain carries TRBV27 and TRBJ2-7; tentative D call: TRBD1 (5 bases). V was shortened by 6 bases and J by 7 bases, with 13 bases between the two germline ends. In germline, CDR1 is MNHEY, CDR2 SMNVEV (reference sequence). This CDR3 region has 12 residues.

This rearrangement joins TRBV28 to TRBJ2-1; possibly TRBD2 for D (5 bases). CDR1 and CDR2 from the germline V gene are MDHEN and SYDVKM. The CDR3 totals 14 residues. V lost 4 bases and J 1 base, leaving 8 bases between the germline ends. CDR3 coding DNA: TGTGCCAGCAGTTCGGGAACATCCTACAATGAGCAGTTCTTC. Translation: CASSSGTSYNEQFF.

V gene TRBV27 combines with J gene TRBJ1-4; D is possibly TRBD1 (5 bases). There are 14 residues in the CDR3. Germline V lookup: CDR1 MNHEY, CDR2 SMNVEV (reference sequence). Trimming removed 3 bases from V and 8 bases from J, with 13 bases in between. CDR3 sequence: CASSFAGGEEKLFF. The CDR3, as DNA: TGTGCCAGCAGTTTCGCCGGGGGAGAGGAAAAACTGTTTTTT.